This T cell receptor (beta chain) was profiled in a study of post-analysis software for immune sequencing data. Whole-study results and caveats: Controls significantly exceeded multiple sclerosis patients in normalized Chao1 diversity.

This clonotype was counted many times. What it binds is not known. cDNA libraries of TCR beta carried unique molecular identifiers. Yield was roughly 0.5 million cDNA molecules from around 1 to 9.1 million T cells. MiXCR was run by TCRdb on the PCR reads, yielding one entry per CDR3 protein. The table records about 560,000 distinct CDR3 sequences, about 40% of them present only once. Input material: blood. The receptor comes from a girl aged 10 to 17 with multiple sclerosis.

CDR3 sequence (DNA): TGCAGTGCCCTTAACAGGGGGCGAGCGTACTACGAGCAGTACTTC. This sequence encodes CSALNRGRAYYEQYF. The chain carries TRBV20-1 and TRBJ2-7; 9 bases are a match to TRBD1. Germline V CDR1 and CDR2: DFQATT, SNEGSKA (reference sequence). The CDR3 sequence is 15 residues long. J was trimmed by 3 bases and V by 6 bases; bases with no gene match: 12.